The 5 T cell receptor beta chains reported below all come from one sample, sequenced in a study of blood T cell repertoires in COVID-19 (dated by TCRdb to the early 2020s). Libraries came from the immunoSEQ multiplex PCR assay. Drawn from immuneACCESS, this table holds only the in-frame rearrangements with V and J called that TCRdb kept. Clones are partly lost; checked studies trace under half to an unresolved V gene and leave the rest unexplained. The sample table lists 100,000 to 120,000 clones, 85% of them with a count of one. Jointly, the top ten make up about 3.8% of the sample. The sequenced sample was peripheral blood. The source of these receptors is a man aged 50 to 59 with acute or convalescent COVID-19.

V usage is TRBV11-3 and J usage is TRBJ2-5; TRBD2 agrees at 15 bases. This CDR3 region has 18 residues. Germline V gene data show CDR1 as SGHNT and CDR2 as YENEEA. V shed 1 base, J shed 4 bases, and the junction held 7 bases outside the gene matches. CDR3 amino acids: CASSLVSGLAGGGETQYF. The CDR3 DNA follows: TGTGCCAGCAGCTTAGTTTCGGGACTAGCGGGAGGTGGAGAGACCCAGTACTTC.

This chain's CDR3 is CSVPSGSGSTDTQYF. The CDR3 DNA follows: TGCAGCGTACCTTCGGGGAGCGGGAGCACAGATACGCAGTATTTT. The chain couples TRBV29-1 to TRBJ2-3, with a possible D match to TRBD2 (6 bases). Germline loops: CDR1 SQVTM, CDR2 ANQGSEA. With 6 bases removed from V and 0 bases from J, the gap between germline ends came to 16 bases. The CDR3 extends over 15 amino acids.

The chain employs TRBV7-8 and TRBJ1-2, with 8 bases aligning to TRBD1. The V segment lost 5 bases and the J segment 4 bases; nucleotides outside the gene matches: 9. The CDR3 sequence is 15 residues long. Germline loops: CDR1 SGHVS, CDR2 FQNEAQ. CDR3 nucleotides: TGTGCCAGCAGCCCCATGGGACAGGAAACCTATGGCTACACCTTC. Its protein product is CASSPMGQETYGYTF.

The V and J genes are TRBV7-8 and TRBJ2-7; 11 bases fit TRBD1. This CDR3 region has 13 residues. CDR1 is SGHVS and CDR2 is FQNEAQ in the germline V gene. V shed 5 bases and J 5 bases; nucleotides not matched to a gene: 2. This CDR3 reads CASSRTGGHEQYF. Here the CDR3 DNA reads TGTGCCAGCAGCCGGACAGGGGGCCACGAGCAGTACTTC.

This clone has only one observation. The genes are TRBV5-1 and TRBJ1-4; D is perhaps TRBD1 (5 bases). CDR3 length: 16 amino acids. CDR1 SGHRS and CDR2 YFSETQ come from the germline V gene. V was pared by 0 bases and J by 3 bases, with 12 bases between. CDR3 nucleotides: TGCGCCAGCAGCTTGGGTGCGGGGGGACCTAATGAAAAACTGTTTTTT. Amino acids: CASSLGAGGPNEKLFF.